This entry lists 16 T cell receptor beta chains sequenced from one sample in a study of early T cells in non-severe SARS-CoV-2 infection. TCRdb re-derived calls from the 5' RACE reads in MiXCR, one entry per CDR3 protein. In the table there are around 57,000 distinct CDR3 sequences, 6.2% of which are singletons. The sequenced sample consisted of whole blood. These receptors were taken from an adult who was a healthcare worker with PCR-confirmed SARS-CoV-2 infection or an uninfected control (not recorded which).

The rearrangement joins TRBV6-6 to TRBJ1-1, with TRBD1 matching 8 bases. In germline, CDR1 is MNHNY, CDR2 SVGAGI (reference sequence). The J segment lost 4 bases and the V segment lost 2 bases, leaving 6 bases of the junction unmatched. The CDR3 spans 15 residues. The CDR3 region has the DNA TGTGCCAGCAGTTACGCTGACAGGGGTGGCACTGAAGCTTTCTTT. Its translation: CASSYADRGGTEAFF.

V gene TRBV6-2 or TRBV6-3 combines with J gene TRBJ1-1; 11 bases are a match to TRBD1. The germline CDR1 and CDR2 sequences are MNHEY and SVGEGT. This CDR3 comprises 17 residues. Trimming took 5 bases from V and 1 from J; bases not matched to a gene: 9. In nucleotides, the CDR3 is TGTGCCAGCAGTAACGGACAGGGGGCACTTTCGAACACTGAAGCTTTCTTT. This encodes CASSNGQGALSNTEAFF.

There are many counts of this clonotype. The chain has TRBV5-1 and TRBJ2-7; weak D call: TRBD1 (5 bases). Looked up from germline, CDR1 is SGHRS and CDR2 is YFSETQ. The CDR3 length is 13 residues. The V gene lost 7 bases and the J gene lost 6 bases, with 17 bases spanning the gap. Here the CDR3 reads CASGPQGFSEQYF. In nucleotides, the CDR3 is TGCGCCAGCGGTCCCCAGGGATTCTCCGAGCAGTACTTC.

The chain employs TRBV6-2 or TRBV6-3 and TRBJ2-3; 11 positions match TRBD2. Germline CDR1 reads MNHEY; CDR2 reads SVGEGT. This CDR3 has 17 residues. The J segment lost 4 bases and the V segment lost 4 bases, leaving 10 bases of the junction unmatched. The CDR3 sequence: CASSSPLTSGDSDTQYF. The DNA of the CDR3 is TGTGCCAGCAGTTCGCCCCTGACTAGCGGGGATTCAGATACGCAGTATTTT.

The V gene is TRBV4-1, the J gene TRBJ1-1, with D unclear. The CDR3 is made up of 15 amino acids. V lost 1 base, J lost 3 bases, and 12 bases lay in between. Germline assignment: CDR1 MGHRA and CDR2 YSYEKL. Written as DNA, the CDR3 is TGCGCCAGCAGCCAAGTAACATCTAGTTACACTGAAGCTTTCTTT. Its translation is CASSQVTSSYTEAFF.

This clonotype was observed at least ten times. The chain couples TRBV19 to TRBJ2-5; maybe TRBD2 (5 bases). CDR1 LNHDA and CDR2 SQIVND come from the germline V gene (reference sequence). Trimming left V 6 bases short and J 3 bases short, with 8 bases between. The CDR3 extends over 12 amino acids. The CDR3, as DNA: TGTGCCAGTAGGGACTGGGAAGAGACCCAGTACTTC. It encodes CASRDWEETQYF.

The chain has TRBV6-1 and TRBJ1-2, with 7 bases aligning to TRBD1. J gave up 3 bases and V 3 bases, and 16 bases lay outside the gene matches. This CDR3 has 18 amino acids. Germline CDR1 MNHNS, CDR2 SASEGT. The CDR3 spells CASSEDPRRRGSDYGYTF. CDR3 coding DNA: TGTGCCAGCAGTGAGGACCCTCGACGCAGGGGGTCGGACTATGGCTACACCTTC.

This chain joins TRBV6-5 and TRBJ1-4; TRBD1 is a possible D gene (6 bases). Trimming took off 6 bases at V and 0 bases at J, with 14 bases between the two ends. CDR1 MNHEY and CDR2 SVGAGI come from the germline V gene. The CDR3 is 16 residues long. CDR3 residues: CASRPDRISTNEKLFF. The CDR3 DNA reads TGTGCCAGCAGACCCGACAGGATTTCAACTAATGAAAAACTGTTTTTT.

This clonotype is medium-sized within its sample. The chain links TRBV11-3 to TRBJ1-5; D gene ambiguous. CDR1 and CDR2 from the germline V gene are SGHNT and YENEEA. The CDR3 is 15 residues long. Trimming shortened V by 1 base and J by 5 bases, and 12 bases separated the two germline ends. As DNA, the CDR3 is TGTGCCAGCAGCTTAGTACGGGGATTTCATCAGCCCCAGCATTTT. As protein: CASSLVRGFHQPQHF.

This clonotype was counted ten times or more. This chain uses TRBV5-1 with TRBJ1-6; D ambiguous. The CDR3 sequence is 14 residues long. The V gene lost 4 bases and the J gene lost 8 bases, with 13 bases spanning the gap. From germline, CDR1 is SGHRS and CDR2 YFSETQ. CDR3 loop: CASSTTPYDSPLHF. The DNA of the CDR3 is TGCGCCAGCAGCACTACTCCGTACGATTCACCCCTCCACTTT. The whole variable domain, remainder taken from reference TRBV5-1 and TRBJ1-6, is KAGVTQTPRYLIKTRGQQVTLSCSPISGHRSVSWYQQTPGQGLQFLFEYFSETQRNKGNFPGRFSGRQFSNSRSEMNVSTLELGDSALYLCASSTTPYDSPLHFGNGTRLTVT.

This clonotype was seen many times. The chain uses TRBV7-2 and TRBJ1-1; perhaps TRBD1 as D (6 bases). Between the trimmed V and J ends, which lost 3 bases and 4 bases, there was a span of 15 bases. The germline CDR1 and CDR2 sequences are SGHTA and FQGNSA. CDR3 length equals 15 residues. The CDR3 loop reads CASSFQGIRSTEAFF. The CDR3 DNA follows: TGTGCCAGCAGCTTTCAGGGGATACGGAGCACTGAAGCTTTCTTT.

This clonotype was found a few times. The chain's CDR3 is CASSLDQRTVESHEQYF. CDR3 sequence (DNA): TGTGCCAGCAGCTTAGATCAAAGGACAGTTGAGTCCCACGAGCAGTACTTC. This sequence joins TRBV11-2 and TRBJ2-7; D might be TRBD1 (6 bases). V lost 0 bases, J lost 5 bases, and 20 bases lay in between. The CDR3 loop spans 17 amino acids. Germline CDR1 reads SGHAT; CDR2 reads FQNNGV.

Ten or more counts support this clonotype. V gene TRBV5-6 combines with J gene TRBJ1-2, with D perhaps matching TRBD1 (6 bases). Germline V gene data show CDR1 as SGHDT and CDR2 as YYEEEE. V dropped 4 bases and J dropped 2 bases, with 15 bases sitting between them. The CDR3 has 15 residues. CDR3 bases: TGTGCCAGCAGCCCCGCAGGGGAGGGAAACTATGGCTACACCTTC. Translated, it gives CASSPAGEGNYGYTF.

The chain has TRBV30 and TRBJ2-3; TRBD2 agrees at 8 bases. V shed 8 bases, J shed 9 bases, and the junction held 10 bases outside the gene matches. The germline V gene has CDR1 GTSNPN and CDR2 SVGIG (reference sequence). CDR3 size: 12 residues. The CDR3 coding sequence is TGTGCCGGACGGGGGGGCCAATCGACGCAGTATTTT. It specifies CAGRGGQSTQYF.

About this clonotype itself: This may stem from a read error, because a much larger clone lies one nucleotide away. The gene calls are TRBV12-3 or TRBV12-4 and TRBJ2-7; 8 bases are shared with TRBD2. The length of the CDR3 is 15 residues. The CDR3 protein is CASSSRERGSYDQYF. DNA of the CDR3: TGTGCCAGCAGCTCACGAGAGCGGGGGTCCTACGATCAGTACTTC.

This clonotype was found many times. The chain couples TRBV10-3 to TRBJ2-7, with a weak D call TRBD2 (5 bases). The germline V gene encodes CDR1 ENHRY and CDR2 SYGVKD. The V gene lost 2 bases and the J gene lost 5 bases, with 16 bases spanning the gap. CDR3 length equals 15 residues. DNA of the CDR3: TGTGCCATCAGTGAGAACAGCCCGGGGAATGACGAGCAGTACTTC. The encoded protein is CAISENSPGNDEQYF.